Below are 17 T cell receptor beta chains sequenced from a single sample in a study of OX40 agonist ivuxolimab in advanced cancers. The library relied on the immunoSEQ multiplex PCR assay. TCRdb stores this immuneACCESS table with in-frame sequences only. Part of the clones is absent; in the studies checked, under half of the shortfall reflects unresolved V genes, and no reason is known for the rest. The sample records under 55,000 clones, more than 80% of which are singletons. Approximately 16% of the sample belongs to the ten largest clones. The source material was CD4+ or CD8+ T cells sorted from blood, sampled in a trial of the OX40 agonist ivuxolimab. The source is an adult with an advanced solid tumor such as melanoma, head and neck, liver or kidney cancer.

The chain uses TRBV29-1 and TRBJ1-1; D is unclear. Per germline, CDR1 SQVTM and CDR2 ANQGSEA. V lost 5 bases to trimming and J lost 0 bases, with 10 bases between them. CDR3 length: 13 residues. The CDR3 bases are TGCAGCGTTTACGGCAGGTTGAACACTGAAGCTTTCTTT. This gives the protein CSVYGRLNTEAFF. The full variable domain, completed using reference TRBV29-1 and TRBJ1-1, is SAVISQKPSRDICQRGTSLTIQCQVDSQVTMMFWYRQQPGQSLTLIATANQGSEATYESGFVIDKFPISRPNLTFSTLTVSNMSPEDSSIYLCSVYGRLNTEAFFGQGTRLTVV.

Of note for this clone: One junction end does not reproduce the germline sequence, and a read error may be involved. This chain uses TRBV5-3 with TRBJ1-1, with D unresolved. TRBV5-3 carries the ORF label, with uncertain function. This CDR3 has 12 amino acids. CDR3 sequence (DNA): TGTGCCAGCAGCTCCCGGGTGACTGAAGCTTTCTTT. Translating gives CASSSRVTEAFF.

The CDR3 spells CASSSIAGLYNEQFF. In nucleotides, the CDR3 is TGTGCCAGCAGTTCGATAGCGGGCCTCTACAATGAGCAGTTCTTC. This sequence joins TRBV7-8 and TRBJ2-1; 7 nucleotides agree with TRBD2. This CDR3 has 15 residues. CDR1 and CDR2 from the germline V gene are SGHVS and FQNEAQ. J gave up 3 bases and V 6 bases, and 8 bases lay outside the gene matches.

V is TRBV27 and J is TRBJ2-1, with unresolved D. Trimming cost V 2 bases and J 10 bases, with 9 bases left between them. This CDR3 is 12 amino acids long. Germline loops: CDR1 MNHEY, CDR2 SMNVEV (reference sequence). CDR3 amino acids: CASSLGTEEQFF. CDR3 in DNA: TGTGCCAGCAGTTTAGGTACTGAAGAGCAGTTCTTC.

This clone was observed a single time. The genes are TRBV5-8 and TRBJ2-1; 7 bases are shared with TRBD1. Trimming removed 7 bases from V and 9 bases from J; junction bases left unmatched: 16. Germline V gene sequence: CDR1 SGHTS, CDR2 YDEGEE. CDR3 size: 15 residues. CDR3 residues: CASSYRGPSIGEQFF. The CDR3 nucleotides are TGTGCCAGCTCATACAGGGGCCCCTCTATAGGTGAGCAGTTCTTC.

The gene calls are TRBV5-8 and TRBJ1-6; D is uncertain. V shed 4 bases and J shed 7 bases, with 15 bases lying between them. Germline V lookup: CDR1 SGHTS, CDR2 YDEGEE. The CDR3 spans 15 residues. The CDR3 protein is CASSPAGVLNSPLHF. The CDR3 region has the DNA TGTGCCAGCAGCCCCGCCGGGGTACTAAATTCACCCCTCCACTTT.

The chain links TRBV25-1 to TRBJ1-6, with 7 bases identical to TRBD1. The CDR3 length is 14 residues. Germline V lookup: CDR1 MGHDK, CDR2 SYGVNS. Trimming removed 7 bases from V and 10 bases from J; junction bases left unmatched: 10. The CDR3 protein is CASKGGRLGSPLHF. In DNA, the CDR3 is TGTGCCAGCAAAGGGGGCAGGTTGGGGTCACCCCTCCACTTT.

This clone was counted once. DNA of the CDR3: TGCGCCAGCAGCCAAGAAGGCATAAGTTTCGAGCAGTACTTC. Translation: CASSQEGISFEQYF. The chain recombines TRBV4-1 with TRBJ2-7; D uncertain. Trimming left V 0 bases short and J 6 bases short, with 12 bases between. CDR1 and CDR2 (germline): MGHRA, YSYEKL. This CDR3 region has 14 residues.

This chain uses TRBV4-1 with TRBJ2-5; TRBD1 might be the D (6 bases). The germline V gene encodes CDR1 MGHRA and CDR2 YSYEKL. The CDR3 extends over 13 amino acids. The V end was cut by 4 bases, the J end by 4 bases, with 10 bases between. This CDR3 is CASSPQGSETQYF. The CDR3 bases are TGCGCCAGCAGCCCACAGGGTTCAGAGACCCAGTACTTC.

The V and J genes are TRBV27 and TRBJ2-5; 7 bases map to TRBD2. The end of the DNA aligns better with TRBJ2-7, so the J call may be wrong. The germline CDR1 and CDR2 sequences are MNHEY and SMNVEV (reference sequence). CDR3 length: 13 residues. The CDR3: CASSLTSVYEQYF. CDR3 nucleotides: TGTGCCAGCAGCTTAACTAGCGTCTACGAGCAGTACTTC.

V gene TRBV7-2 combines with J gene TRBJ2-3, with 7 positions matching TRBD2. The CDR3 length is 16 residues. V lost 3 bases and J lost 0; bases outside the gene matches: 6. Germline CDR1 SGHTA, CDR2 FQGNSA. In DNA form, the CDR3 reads TGTGCCAGCAGCTTTTTCCCGGGGGGTAGCACAGATACGCAGTATTTT. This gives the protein CASSFFPGGSTDTQYF.

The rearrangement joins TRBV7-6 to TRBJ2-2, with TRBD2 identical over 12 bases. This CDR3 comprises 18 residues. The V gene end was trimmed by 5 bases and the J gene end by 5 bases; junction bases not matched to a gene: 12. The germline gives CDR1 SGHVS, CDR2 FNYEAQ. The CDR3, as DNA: TGTGCCAGCAGCCTGCAGACTAGCGGGGGCCATACGACCGGGGAGCTGTTTTTT. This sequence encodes CASSLQTSGGHTTGELFF.

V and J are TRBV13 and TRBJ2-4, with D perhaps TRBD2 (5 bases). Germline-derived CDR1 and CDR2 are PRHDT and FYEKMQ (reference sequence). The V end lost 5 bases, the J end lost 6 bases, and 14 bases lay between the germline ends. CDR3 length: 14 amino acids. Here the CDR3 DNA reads TGTGCCAGCAGCGCCGAGGGATTTAGAAACATTCAGTACTTC. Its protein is CASSAEGFRNIQYF.

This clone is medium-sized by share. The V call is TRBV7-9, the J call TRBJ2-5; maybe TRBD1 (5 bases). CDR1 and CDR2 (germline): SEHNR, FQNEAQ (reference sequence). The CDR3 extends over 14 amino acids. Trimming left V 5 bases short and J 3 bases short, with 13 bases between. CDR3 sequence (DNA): TGTGCCAGCAGCGGTCCAGGGATTAAAGAGACCCAGTACTTC. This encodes CASSGPGIKETQYF.

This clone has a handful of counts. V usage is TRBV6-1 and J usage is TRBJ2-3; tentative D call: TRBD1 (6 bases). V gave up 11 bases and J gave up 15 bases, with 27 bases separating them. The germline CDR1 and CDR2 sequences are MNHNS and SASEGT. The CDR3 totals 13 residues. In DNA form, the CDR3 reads TGTGCCGGCGCTTCAGGGGACAAGGGGGTGGTTTATTTT. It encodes CAGASGDKGVVYF.

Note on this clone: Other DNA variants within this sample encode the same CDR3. The CDR3 here is CSVEDRAYGYTF. CDR3 nucleotide sequence: TGCAGCGTTGAAGACAGGGCATATGGCTACACCTTC. The J gene is TRBJ1-2, the V gene TRBV29-1; a weak D match, TRBD1 (5 bases). The CDR3 is 12 residues long. Germline V gives CDR1 SQVTM, CDR2 ANQGSEA. Trimming took 0 bases from V and 5 from J, leaving 7 bases between them.

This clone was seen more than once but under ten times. The DNA of the CDR3 is TGCGCCAGCAGCCCGATCAGGGGGTCCTACGAGCAGTACTTC. Translation: CASSPIRGSYEQYF. The chain recombines TRBV4-1 with TRBJ2-7, with TRBD1 matching 7 bases. The germline gives CDR1 MGHRA, CDR2 YSYEKL. This CDR3 region has 14 residues. With 4 bases clipped from V and 1 base from J, the junction kept 4 bases outside the gene matches.